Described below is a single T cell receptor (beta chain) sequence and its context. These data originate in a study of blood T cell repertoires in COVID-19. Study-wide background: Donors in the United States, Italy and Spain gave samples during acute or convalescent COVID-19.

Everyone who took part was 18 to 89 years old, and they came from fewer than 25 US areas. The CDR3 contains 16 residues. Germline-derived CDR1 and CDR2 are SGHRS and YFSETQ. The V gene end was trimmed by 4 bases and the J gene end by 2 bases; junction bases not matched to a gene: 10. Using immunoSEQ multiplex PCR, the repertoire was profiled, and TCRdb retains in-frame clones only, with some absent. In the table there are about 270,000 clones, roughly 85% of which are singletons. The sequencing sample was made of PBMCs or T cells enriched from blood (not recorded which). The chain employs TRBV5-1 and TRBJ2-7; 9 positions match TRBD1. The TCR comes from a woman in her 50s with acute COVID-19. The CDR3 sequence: CASSPIDRGAPYEQYF. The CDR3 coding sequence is TGCGCCAGCAGCCCGATTGACAGGGGGGCTCCCTACGAGCAGTACTTC.